The clone carrying this T cell receptor beta chain was detected ten times or more. Its antigen is not known. The data belong to a study of T cell repertoires in cytomegalovirus infection. Overall study: An indication of both CMV infection and matching HLA type came from public TCR beta signatures. Study-wide results and limits: CMV carriers with the relevant HLA were identified by cumulative public TCR beta family frequency. HLA-C-restricted CMV-specific TCR beta clonotypes were dominant in the ex vivo response.

TCRdb processed the reads anew with MiXCR; each CDR3 protein has one entry. The sample lists about 250,000 distinct CDR3 sequences; approximately 6.7% were seen once. This sequence originates from a human donor in good health (CMV status not recorded). Some clones in this sample may be carry-over from other donors' samples. Sequences were obtained from PBMCs.

In DNA, the CDR3 is TGCAGTGCTAGAGACGGGGGCAGGGCGGGCAGCAATCAGCCCCAGCATTTT. It codes for CSARDGGRAGSNQPQHF. The V call is TRBV20-1, the J call TRBJ1-5; perhaps TRBD1 as D (6 bases). V dropped 0 bases and J dropped 1 base, with 16 bases sitting between them. This CDR3 has 17 amino acids. CDR1 DFQATT and CDR2 SNEGSKA come from the germline V gene (reference sequence).